This TCR beta chain was sequenced in a study of blood T cell repertoires in COVID-19. Germline CDR1 reads KGHDR; CDR2 reads SFDVKD. Trimming removed 3 bases from V and 8 bases from J; junction bases left unmatched: 6. The CDR3 spans 15 residues. Points on this clone: Other nucleotide sequences in the sample specify the same CDR3.

Participants reported their clinical history, and cohort assignment relied on those reports. Authors' data handling: Counts of nucleated cells, estimated from reference gene primer amplification, were obtained. The assay was immunoSEQ multiplex PCR, and TCRdb's table has in-frame clones only and misses some. The DNA was the basis for D and trimming; V, J and clone size are from that table. The data hold approximately 260,000 clones, with about 91% observed a single time. The rearrangement uses TRBV24-1 and TRBJ1-4; 9 bases agree with TRBD1. What was sequenced was PBMCs or T cells enriched from blood (not recorded which). The origin of this receptor is a woman aged 40 to 55 with acute COVID-19. The CDR3 loop is CATSDPGQGDEKLFF. CDR3 nucleotide sequence: TGTGCCACCAGTGATCCGGGACAGGGAGACGAAAAACTGTTTTTT.